This T cell receptor beta chain was documented in a study of regulatory T cells in long-lasting Graves disease. Trimming took 3 bases from V and 7 from J, leaving 13 bases between them. Germline lookup yields CDR1 SGHAT and CDR2 FQNNGV. The CDR3 extends over 15 amino acids. In building TCR beta libraries, iRepertoire HTBI primers were used together with Arm-PCR of CDR3 regions. TCRdb re-called the multiplex PCR reads with MiXCR, one entry per CDR3 protein. The sample includes roughly 500,000 distinct CDR3 sequences, more than 20% of them seen just once. Time point here: persistent/refractory GD, antithyroid drugs over 5 years with positive TRAb. The TCR library was made from RNA extracted from PBMCs. This clonotype was recorded at least ten times.

The receptor's source is a female donor with Graves disease. The rearrangement links TRBV11-2 to TRBJ1-6, with D maybe TRBD1 (5 bases). This specimen consisted of peripheral blood mononuclear cells (PBMCs), obtained when the disease was refractory, from a patient treated with antithyroid drugs. The CDR3 sequence: CASSFGFGGNSPLHF. The CDR3, as DNA: TGTGCCAGCAGCTTCGGCTTCGGGGGGAATTCACCCCTCCACTTT.